The 6 T cell receptor beta chains below come from one sample, sequenced in a study of human thymus T cells. The study used thymus tissue resected during corrective heart surgery. Repertoires were generated with immunoSEQ multiplex PCR, while TCRdb's copy carries only in-frame clones and drops some. Of 75,000 to 90,000 clones listed, 90% to 98% are singletons. Sequences were obtained from thymus tissue. The receptors were gathered from a boy younger than two with a congenital heart defect but otherwise immunologically healthy.

CDR3 loop: CASSPRGWDNSPLHF. The CDR3 nucleotides are TGTGCCAGCAGCCCCCGAGGCTGGGATAATTCACCCCTCCACTTT. The chain is built from TRBV16 and TRBJ1-6, with D unresolved. The CDR3 spans 15 residues. The germline V gene encodes CDR1 KGHSY and CDR2 FQNENV. With 4 bases removed from V and 5 bases from J, the gap between germline ends came to 12 bases.

Only one count was recorded for this clone. The V and J genes are TRBV5-6 and TRBJ1-4; D remains unclear. This CDR3 is 16 amino acids long. V lost 2 bases and J 0 bases, leaving 11 bases between the germline ends. Germline CDR1 reads SGHDT; CDR2 reads YYEEEE. CDR3 sequence reads: CASSLVPGATNEKLFF. The CDR3 DNA reads TGTGCCAGCAGCTTAGTTCCTGGAGCAACTAATGAAAAACTGTTTTTT.

The chain combines TRBV19 with TRBJ1-3; D gene uncertain. Trimming removed 4 bases from V and 0 bases from J, with 19 bases in between. Germline CDR1 is LNHDA and CDR2 is SQIVND (reference sequence). The CDR3 extends over 18 amino acids. The CDR3 reads CASSRTPTEVDSGNTIYF. The CDR3 nucleotides read TGTGCCAGTAGTAGAACCCCAACAGAGGTGGACTCTGGAAACACCATATATTTT.

This clone was counted a single time. The chain has TRBV27 and TRBJ1-5; D not resolved. The CDR3 sequence is 15 residues long. Looked up from germline, CDR1 is MNHEY and CDR2 is SMNVEV (reference sequence). V lost 2 bases to trimming and J lost 0 bases, with 8 bases between them. CDR3 loop: CASSLTPDSNQPQHF. CDR3 bases: TGTGCCAGCAGTTTAACCCCTGATAGCAATCAGCCCCAGCATTTT.

The V gene is TRBV30, the J gene TRBJ1-2, with a possible D match to TRBD1 (6 bases). Looked up from germline, CDR1 is GTSNPN and CDR2 is SVGIG (reference sequence). Trimming cost V 0 bases and J 7 bases, with 15 bases left between them. The length of the CDR3 is 14 residues. The CDR3 region has the DNA TGTGCCTGGAGTGTACGCGGGGGGCGAAGTGGCTACACCTTC. This encodes CAWSVRGGRSGYTF.

CDR3 region: CASSPQITPYNSPLHF. DNA of the CDR3: TGTGCCAGCAGTCCCCAGATAACCCCCTATAATTCACCCCTCCACTTT. The chain employs TRBV27 and TRBJ1-6; D uncertain. CDR1 and CDR2 from the germline V gene are MNHEY and SMNVEV (reference sequence). V lost 5 bases, J lost 2 bases, and 13 bases lay in between. The length of the CDR3 is 16 residues.